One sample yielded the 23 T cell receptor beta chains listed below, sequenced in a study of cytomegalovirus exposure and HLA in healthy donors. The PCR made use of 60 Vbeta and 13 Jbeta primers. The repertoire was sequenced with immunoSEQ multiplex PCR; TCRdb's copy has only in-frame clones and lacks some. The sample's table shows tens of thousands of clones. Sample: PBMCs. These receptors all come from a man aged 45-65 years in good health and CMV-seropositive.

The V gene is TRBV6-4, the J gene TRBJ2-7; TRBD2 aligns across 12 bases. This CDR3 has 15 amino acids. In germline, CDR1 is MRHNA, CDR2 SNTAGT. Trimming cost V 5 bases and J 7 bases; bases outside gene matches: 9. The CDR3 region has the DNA TGTGCCAGCAGTCCTAGACTAGCGGGAGCGGGGGAGCAGTACTTC. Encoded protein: CASSPRLAGAGEQYF.

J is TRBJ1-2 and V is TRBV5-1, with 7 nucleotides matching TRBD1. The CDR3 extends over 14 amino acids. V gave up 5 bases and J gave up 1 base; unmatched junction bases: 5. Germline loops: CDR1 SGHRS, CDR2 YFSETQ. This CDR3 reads CASSPQGDNYGYTF. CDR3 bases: TGCGCCAGCAGTCCTCAGGGGGATAACTATGGCTACACCTTC.

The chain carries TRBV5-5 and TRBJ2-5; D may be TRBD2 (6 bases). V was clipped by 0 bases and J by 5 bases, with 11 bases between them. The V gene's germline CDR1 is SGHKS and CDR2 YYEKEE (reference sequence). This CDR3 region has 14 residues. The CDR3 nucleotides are TGTGCCAGCAGCTTGGTTGCGGGATGGGAGACCCAGTACTTC. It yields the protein CASSLVAGWETQYF.

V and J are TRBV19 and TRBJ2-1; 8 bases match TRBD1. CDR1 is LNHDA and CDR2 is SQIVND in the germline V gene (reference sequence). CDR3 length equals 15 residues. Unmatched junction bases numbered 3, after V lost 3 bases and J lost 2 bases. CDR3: CASSIGQGAYNEQFF. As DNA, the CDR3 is TGTGCCAGTAGTATTGGACAGGGAGCCTACAATGAGCAGTTCTTC.

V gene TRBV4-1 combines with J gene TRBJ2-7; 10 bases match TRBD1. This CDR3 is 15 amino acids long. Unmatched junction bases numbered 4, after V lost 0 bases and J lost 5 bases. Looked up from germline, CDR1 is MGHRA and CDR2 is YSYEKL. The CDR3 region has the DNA TGCGCCAGCAGCCAAGATCGGACAGGGGGGAACGAGCAGTACTTC. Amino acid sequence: CASSQDRTGGNEQYF.

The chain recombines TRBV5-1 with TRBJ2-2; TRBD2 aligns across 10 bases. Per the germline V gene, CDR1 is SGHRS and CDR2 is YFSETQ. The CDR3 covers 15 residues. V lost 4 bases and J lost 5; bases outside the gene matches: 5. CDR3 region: CASSKAGGGTGELFF. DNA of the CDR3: TGCGCCAGCAGCAAAGCGGGAGGGGGTACCGGGGAGCTGTTTTTT.

The CDR3 DNA is TGTGCCATCGGACGGACTAGCGGAACCTACGAGCAGTACTTC. Translation: CAIGRTSGTYEQYF. The chain joins TRBV10-3 to TRBJ2-7; 10 bases map to TRBD2. Losses at the gene ends were 8 bases for V and 2 bases for J; bases not matched to a gene: 6. The germline V gene encodes CDR1 ENHRY and CDR2 SYGVKD. This CDR3 spans 14 amino acids.

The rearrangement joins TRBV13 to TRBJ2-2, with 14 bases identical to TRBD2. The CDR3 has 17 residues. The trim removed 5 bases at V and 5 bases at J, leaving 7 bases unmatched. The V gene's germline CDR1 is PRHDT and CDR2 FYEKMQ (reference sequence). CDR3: CASSQGLAGEGTGELFF. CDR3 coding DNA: TGTGCCAGCAGCCAGGGACTAGCGGGAGAGGGGACCGGGGAGCTGTTTTTT.

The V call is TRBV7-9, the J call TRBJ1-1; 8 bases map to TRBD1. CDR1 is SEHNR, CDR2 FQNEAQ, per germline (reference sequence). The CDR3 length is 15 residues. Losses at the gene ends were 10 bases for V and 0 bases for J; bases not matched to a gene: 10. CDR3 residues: CAKDRAAVMNTEAFF. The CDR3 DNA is TGTGCCAAGGACAGGGCCGCAGTTATGAACACTGAAGCTTTCTTT.

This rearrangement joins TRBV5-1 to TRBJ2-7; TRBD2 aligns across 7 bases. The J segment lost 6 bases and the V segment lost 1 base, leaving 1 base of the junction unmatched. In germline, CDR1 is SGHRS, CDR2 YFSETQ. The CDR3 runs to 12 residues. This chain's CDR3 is CASSLWEGEQYF. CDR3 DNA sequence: TGCGCCAGCAGCTTGTGGGAGGGCGAGCAGTACTTC.

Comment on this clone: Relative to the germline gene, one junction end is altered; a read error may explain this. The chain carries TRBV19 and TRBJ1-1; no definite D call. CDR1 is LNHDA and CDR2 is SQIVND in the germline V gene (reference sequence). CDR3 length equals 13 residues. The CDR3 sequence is CASSILLSTEAFF. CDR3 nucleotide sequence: TGTGCCAGCAGTATCTTATTGAGCACTGAAGCTTTCTTT.

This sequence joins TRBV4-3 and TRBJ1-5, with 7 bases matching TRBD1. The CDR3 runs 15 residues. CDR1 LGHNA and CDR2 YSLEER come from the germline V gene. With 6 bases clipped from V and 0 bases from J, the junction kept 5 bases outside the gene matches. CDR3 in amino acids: CASSAGTASNQPQHF. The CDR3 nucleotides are TGCGCCAGCAGTGCCGGGACAGCTAGCAATCAGCCCCAGCATTTT.

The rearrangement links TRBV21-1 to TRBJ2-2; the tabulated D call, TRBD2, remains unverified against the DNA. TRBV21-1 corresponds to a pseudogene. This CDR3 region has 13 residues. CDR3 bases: TGTGCCAGCAACTCGGACTTTCCCGGGGAGCTGTTTTTT. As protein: CASNSDFPGELFF.

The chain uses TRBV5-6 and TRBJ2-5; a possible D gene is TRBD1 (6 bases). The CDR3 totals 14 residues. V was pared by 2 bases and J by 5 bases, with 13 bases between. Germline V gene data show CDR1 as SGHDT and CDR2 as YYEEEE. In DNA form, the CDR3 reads TGTGCCAGCAGCTTTGGGCGACAGGTCGAGACCCAGTACTTC. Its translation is CASSFGRQVETQYF.

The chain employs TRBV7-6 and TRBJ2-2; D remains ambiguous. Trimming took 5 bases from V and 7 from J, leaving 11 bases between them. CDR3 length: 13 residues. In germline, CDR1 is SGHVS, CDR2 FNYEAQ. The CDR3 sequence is CASSTSSVGELFF. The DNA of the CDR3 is TGTGCCAGCAGCACAAGTTCTGTCGGGGAGCTGTTTTTT.

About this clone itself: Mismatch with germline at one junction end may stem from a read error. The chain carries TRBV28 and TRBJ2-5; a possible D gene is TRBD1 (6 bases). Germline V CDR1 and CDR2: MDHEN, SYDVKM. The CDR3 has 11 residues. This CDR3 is CASRSPRTADF. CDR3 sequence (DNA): TGTGCCAGCAGATCCCCCCGGACAGCAGACTTC.

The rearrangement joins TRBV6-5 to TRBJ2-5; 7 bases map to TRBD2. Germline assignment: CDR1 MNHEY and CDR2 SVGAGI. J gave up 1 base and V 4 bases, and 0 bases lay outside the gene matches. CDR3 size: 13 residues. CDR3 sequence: CASSWGGQETQYF. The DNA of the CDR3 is TGTGCCAGCAGTTGGGGGGGCCAAGAGACCCAGTACTTC.

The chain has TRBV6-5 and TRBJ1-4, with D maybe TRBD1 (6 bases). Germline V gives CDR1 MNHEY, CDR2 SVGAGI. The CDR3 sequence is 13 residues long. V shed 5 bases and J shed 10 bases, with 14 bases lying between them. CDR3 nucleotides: TGTGCCAGCAGTCCTGGCCTCAGGGGAAAACTGTTTTTT. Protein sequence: CASSPGLRGKLFF.

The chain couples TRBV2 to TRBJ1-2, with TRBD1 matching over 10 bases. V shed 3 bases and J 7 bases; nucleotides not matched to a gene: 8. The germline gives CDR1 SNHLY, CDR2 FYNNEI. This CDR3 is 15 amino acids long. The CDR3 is CASSDYSGQGFGYTF. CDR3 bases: TGTGCCAGCAGTGATTATTCGGGACAGGGGTTTGGCTACACCTTC.

CDR3 in DNA: TGTGCCAGTAGTTCTACAGCCATGAACACTGAAGCTTTCTTT. Translation: CASSSTAMNTEAFF. The V and J genes are TRBV19 and TRBJ1-1; D gene uncertain. CDR1 and CDR2 (germline): LNHDA, SQIVND (reference sequence). The CDR3 length is 14 residues. Deletions cut 5 bases from V and 0 bases from J, with 10 bases between.

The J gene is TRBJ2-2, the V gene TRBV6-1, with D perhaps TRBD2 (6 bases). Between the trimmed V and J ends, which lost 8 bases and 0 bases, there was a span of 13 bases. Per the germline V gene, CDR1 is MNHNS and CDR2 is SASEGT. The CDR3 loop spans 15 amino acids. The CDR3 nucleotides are TGTGCCAGCTTTGCGGGGAACGCGAACACCGGGGAGCTGTTTTTT. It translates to CASFAGNANTGELFF.

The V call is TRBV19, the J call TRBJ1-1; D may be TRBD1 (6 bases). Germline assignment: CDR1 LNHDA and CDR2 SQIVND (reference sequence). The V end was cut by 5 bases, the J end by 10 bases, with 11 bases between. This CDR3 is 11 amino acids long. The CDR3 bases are TGTGCCAGTAGTTGGGGGCTCGGAGCTTTCTTT. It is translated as CASSWGLGAFF.

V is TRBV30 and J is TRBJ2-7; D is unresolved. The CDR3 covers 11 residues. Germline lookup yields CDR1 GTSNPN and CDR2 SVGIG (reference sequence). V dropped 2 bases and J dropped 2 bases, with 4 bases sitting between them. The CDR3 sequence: CAWSLTYEQYF. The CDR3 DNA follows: TGTGCCTGGAGTTTAACCTACGAGCAGTACTTC.